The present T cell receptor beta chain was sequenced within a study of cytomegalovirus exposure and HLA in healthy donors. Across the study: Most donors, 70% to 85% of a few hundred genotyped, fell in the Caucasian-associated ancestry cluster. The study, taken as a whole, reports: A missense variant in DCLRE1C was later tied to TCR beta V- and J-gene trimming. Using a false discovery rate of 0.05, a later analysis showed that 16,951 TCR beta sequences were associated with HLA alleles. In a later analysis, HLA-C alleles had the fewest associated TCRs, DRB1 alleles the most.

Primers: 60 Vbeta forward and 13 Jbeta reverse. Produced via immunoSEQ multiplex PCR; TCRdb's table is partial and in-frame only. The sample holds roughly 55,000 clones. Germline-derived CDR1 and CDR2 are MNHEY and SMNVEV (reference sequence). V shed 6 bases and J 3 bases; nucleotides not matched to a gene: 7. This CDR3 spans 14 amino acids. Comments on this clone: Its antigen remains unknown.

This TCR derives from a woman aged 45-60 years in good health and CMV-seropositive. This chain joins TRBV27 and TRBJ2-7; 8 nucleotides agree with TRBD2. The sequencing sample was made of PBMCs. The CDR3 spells CASSTGLEDYEQYF. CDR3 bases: TGTGCCAGCAGCACGGGACTAGAAGACTACGAGCAGTACTTC.